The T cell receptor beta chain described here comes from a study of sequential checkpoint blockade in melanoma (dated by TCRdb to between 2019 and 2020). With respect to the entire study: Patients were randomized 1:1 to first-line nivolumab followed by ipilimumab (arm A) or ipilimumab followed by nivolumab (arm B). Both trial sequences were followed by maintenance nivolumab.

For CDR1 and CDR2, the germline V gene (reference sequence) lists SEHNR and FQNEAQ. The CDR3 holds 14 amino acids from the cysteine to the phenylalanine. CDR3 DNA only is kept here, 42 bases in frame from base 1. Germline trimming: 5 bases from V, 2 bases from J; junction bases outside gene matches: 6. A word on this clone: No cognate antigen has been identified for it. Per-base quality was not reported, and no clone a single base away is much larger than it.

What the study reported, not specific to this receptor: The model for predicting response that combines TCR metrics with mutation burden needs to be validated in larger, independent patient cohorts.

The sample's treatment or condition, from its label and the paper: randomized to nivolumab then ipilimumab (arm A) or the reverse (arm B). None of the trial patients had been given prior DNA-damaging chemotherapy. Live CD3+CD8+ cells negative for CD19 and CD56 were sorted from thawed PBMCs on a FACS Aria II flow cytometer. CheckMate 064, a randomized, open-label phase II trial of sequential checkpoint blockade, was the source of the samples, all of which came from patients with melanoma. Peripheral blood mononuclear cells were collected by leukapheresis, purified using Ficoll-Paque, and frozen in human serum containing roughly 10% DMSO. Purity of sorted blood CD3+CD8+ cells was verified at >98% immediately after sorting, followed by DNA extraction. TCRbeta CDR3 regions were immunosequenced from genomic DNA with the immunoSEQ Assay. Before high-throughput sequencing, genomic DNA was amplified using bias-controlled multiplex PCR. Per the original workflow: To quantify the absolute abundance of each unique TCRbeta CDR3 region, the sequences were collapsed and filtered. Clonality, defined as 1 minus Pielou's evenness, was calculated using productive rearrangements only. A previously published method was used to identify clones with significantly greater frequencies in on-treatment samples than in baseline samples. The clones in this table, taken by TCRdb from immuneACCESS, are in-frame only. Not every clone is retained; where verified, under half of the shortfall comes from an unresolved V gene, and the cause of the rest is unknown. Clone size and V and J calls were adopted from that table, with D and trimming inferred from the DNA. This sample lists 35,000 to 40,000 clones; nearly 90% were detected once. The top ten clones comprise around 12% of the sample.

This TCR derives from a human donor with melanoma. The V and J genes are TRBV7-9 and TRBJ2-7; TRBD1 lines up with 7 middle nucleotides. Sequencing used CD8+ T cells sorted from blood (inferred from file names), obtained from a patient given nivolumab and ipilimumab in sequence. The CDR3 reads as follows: CASSAGDSAYEQYF. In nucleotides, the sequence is TGTGCCAGCAGCGCCGGGGACAGCGCCTACGAGCAGTACTTC. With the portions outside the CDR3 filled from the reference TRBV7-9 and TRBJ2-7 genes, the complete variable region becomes DTGVSQNPRHKITKRGQNVTFRCDPISEHNRLYWYRQTLGQGPEFLTYFQNEAQLEKSRLLSDRFSAERPKGSFSTLEIQRTEQGDSAMYLCASSAGDSAYEQYFGPGTRLTVT.